Presented here are 28 T cell receptor beta chains from one specimen sequenced in a study of cytomegalovirus exposure and HLA in healthy donors. Produced via immunoSEQ multiplex PCR; TCRdb's table is partial and in-frame only. The table shows over 250,000 clones, with 65% to 90% occurring only once. Sequenced: PBMCs. Receptor source: a woman aged 18-35 years in good health and CMV-seronegative.

This clone occurred a few times. The CDR3 loop reads CASSPDRSVGYTF. CDR3 nucleotide sequence: TGTGCCAGCTCACCCGACAGGTCGGTTGGCTACACCTTC. The rearrangement links TRBV18 to TRBJ1-2; a possible D gene is TRBD1 (6 bases). Germline assignment: CDR1 KGHSH and CDR2 LQKENI. The CDR3 covers 13 residues. Deletions cut 3 bases from V and 7 bases from J, with 12 bases between.

The rearrangement joins TRBV19 to TRBJ1-5; 7 bases map to TRBD1. CDR1 and CDR2 from the germline V gene are LNHDA and SQIVND (reference sequence). Germline trimming cut 3 bases from V and 8 bases from J; bases unmatched to any gene: 4. This CDR3 comprises 13 residues. The CDR3 nucleotides are TGTGCCAGTAGTATGACAGGGTCGGAGCCCCAGCATTTT. Translation gives CASSMTGSEPQHF.

V is TRBV2 and J is TRBJ1-2; 8 bases agree with TRBD1. The germline V gene encodes CDR1 SNHLY and CDR2 FYNNEI. CDR3 size: 14 residues. V trimming: 2 bases; J trimming: 8 bases; junction bases outside the gene matches: 7. The CDR3 reads CASSERTGRSGYTF. In DNA, the CDR3 is TGTGCCAGCAGTGAAAGGACAGGGAGATCGGGCTACACCTTC.

This clone was recorded a few times. The V and J genes are TRBV19 and TRBJ2-1, with 11 bases lining up with TRBD2. In germline, CDR1 is LNHDA, CDR2 SQIVND (reference sequence). Germline trimming cut 1 base from V and 9 bases from J; bases unmatched to any gene: 5. The CDR3 length is 15 residues. CDR3 coding DNA: TGTGCCAGTAGTATAGCTAGCGGGGGGCGCGGTGAGCAGTTCTTC. It translates to CASSIASGGRGEQFF.

The V and J genes are TRBV5-4 and TRBJ2-7, with TRBD1 matching over 11 bases. CDR1 SGHNT and CDR2 YYREEE come from the germline V gene (reference sequence). Losses at the gene ends were 1 base for V and 5 bases for J; bases not matched to a gene: 5. The CDR3 runs 15 residues. CDR3 sequence (DNA): TGTGCCAGCAGCTTGAGGACAGGGGGCGATCACGAGCAGTACTTC. This encodes CASSLRTGGDHEQYF. Variable domain in full (rest from reference TRBV5-4 and TRBJ2-7): ETGVTQSPTHLIKTRGQQVTLRCSSQSGHNTVSWYQQALGQGPQFIFQYYREEENGRGNFPPRFSGLQFPNYSSELNVNALELDDSALYLCASSLRTGGDHEQYFGPGTRLTVT.

The V call is TRBV9, the J call TRBJ2-3; a possible D gene is TRBD2 (6 bases). Germline-derived CDR1 and CDR2 are SGDLS and YYNGEE. V lost 0 bases to trimming and J lost 2 bases, with 13 bases between them. This CDR3 has 16 amino acids. The CDR3 loop is CASSVEGGGSTDTQYF. Written as DNA, the CDR3 is TGTGCCAGCAGCGTAGAAGGTGGGGGGTCCACAGATACGCAGTATTTT. Variable domain in full (rest from reference TRBV9 and TRBJ2-3): DSGVTQTPKHLITATGQRVTLRCSPRSGDLSVYWYQQSLDQGLQFLIQYYNGEERAKGNILERFSAQQFPDLHSELNLSSLELGDSALYFCASSVEGGGSTDTQYFGPGTRLTVL.

The V gene is TRBV14, the J gene TRBJ2-3; no reliable D call. The CDR3 length is 14 residues. The V end lost 4 bases, the J end lost 6 bases, and 14 bases lay between the germline ends. The V gene's germline CDR1 is SGHDN and CDR2 FVKESK. This CDR3 reads CASSRQAGGDTQYF. The CDR3 bases are TGTGCCAGCAGCCGCCAGGCAGGTGGGGATACGCAGTATTTT.

This chain links TRBV5-8 with TRBJ1-5; D is unclear. The CDR3 runs to 16 residues. Germline CDR1 and CDR2: SGHTS and YDEGEE. The V gene lost 0 bases and the J gene lost 0 bases, with 10 bases spanning the gap. This chain's CDR3 is CASSLDQILSNQPQHF. In DNA form, the CDR3 reads TGTGCCAGCAGCTTGGACCAGATCCTTAGCAATCAGCCCCAGCATTTT.

The chain is built from TRBV5-1 and TRBJ2-3; 8 bases align to TRBD2. The CDR3 has 15 amino acids. With 5 bases clipped from V and 3 bases from J, the junction kept 8 bases outside the gene matches. Germline CDR1 reads SGHRS; CDR2 reads YFSETQ. The CDR3 region is CASSSGAGETDTQYF. CDR3 nucleotide sequence: TGCGCCAGCAGTTCCGGAGCGGGAGAGACAGATACGCAGTATTTT.

The rearrangement uses TRBV5-4 and TRBJ1-1, with D possibly being TRBD1 (6 bases). CDR3 length: 13 residues. CDR1 and CDR2 (germline): SGHNT, YYREEE (reference sequence). V was pared by 4 bases and J by 8 bases, with 15 bases between. DNA of the CDR3: TGTGCCAGCAGCCCCGGCGGGGGGGGCGAAGCTTTCTTT. As protein: CASSPGGGGEAFF.

Here the CDR3 DNA reads TGTGCCAGCGGTAGCCCCGCATCTAGCAGTGGGGCCAACGTCCTGACTTTC. Its protein product is CASGSPASSSGANVLTF. The chain carries TRBV28 and TRBJ2-6; TRBD2 is a possible D gene (5 bases). The CDR3 length is 17 residues. The V gene's germline CDR1 is MDHEN and CDR2 SYDVKM. Between the trimmed V and J ends, which lost 8 bases and 3 bases, there was a span of 20 bases.

The rearrangement uses TRBV9 and TRBJ1-3; 7 bases are a match to TRBD1. This CDR3 has 16 residues. Germline trimming cut 0 bases from V and 0 bases from J; bases unmatched to any gene: 3. CDR1 SGDLS and CDR2 YYNGEE come from the germline V gene. This chain's CDR3 is CASSVGDSHSGNTIYF. Here the CDR3 DNA reads TGTGCCAGCAGCGTAGGGGACAGCCACTCTGGAAACACCATATATTTT.

This clone came up once. The chain employs TRBV11-2 and TRBJ2-3; D is ambiguous. The CDR3 spans 11 residues. The V gene lost 7 bases and the J gene lost 5 bases, with 7 bases spanning the gap. Germline V gene data show CDR1 as SGHAT and CDR2 as FQNNGV. The CDR3 DNA follows: TGTGCCAGCATCCAACTAGATACGCAGTATTTT. Its protein is CASIQLDTQYF.

This clone has a single count. The sample carries other DNA sequences with the same CDR3. This chain links TRBV11-2 with TRBJ2-1, with TRBD2 matching over 12 bases. V lost 4 bases, J lost 4 bases, and 2 bases stayed unmatched. The CDR3 runs to 15 residues. Germline CDR1 reads SGHAT; CDR2 reads FQNNGV. The CDR3 protein is CASSSGLAGYNEQFF. Here the CDR3 DNA reads TGTGCCAGCAGCTCAGGACTAGCGGGATACAATGAGCAGTTCTTC.

The V and J genes are TRBV7-9 and TRBJ2-3; possibly TRBD1 for D (6 bases). V was shortened by 5 bases and J by 6 bases, with 21 bases between the two germline ends. Per the germline V gene, CDR1 is SEHNR and CDR2 is FQNEAQ (reference sequence). The CDR3 extends over 16 amino acids. CDR3 protein: CASSPPDRPAGDTQYF. Written as DNA, the CDR3 is TGTGCCAGCAGCCCCCCCGACAGGCCCGCCGGGGATACGCAGTATTTT.

The V gene is TRBV5-1, the J gene TRBJ1-6, with D unclear. Between the trimmed V and J ends, which lost 1 base and 9 bases, there was a span of 23 bases. The CDR3 is 18 amino acids. Germline V gives CDR1 SGHRS, CDR2 YFSETQ. The CDR3 sequence is CASSLPRWGDAIGSPLHF. CDR3 bases: TGCGCCAGCAGCTTGCCCAGGTGGGGAGATGCTATAGGTTCACCCCTCCACTTT.

V usage is TRBV10-1 and J usage is TRBJ2-1, with a tentative D call TRBD2 (6 bases). This CDR3 comprises 16 residues. V was trimmed by 3 bases and J by 0 bases, leaving 12 bases between them. The germline CDR1 and CDR2 sequences are WNHNN and SYGVQD (reference sequence). The CDR3 reads CASSDSSAGSYNEQFF. Here the CDR3 DNA reads TGCGCCAGCAGTGACTCATCAGCGGGCTCCTACAATGAGCAGTTCTTC.

The DNA for the CDR3 is TGTGCCAGCAGTGACTATAGCGCTAGCACAGATACGCAGTATTTT. Its protein is CASSDYSASTDTQYF. The genes are TRBV6-4 and TRBJ2-3, with D maybe TRBD2 (5 bases). Per germline, CDR1 MRHNA and CDR2 SNTAGT. This CDR3 contains 15 residues. The V end lost 1 base, the J end lost 0 bases, and 8 bases lay between the germline ends.

The count of this clone is one. The chain couples TRBV27 to TRBJ1-5; no clear D. Germline CDR1 and CDR2: MNHEY and SMNVEV (reference sequence). V gave up 3 bases and J gave up 2 bases, with 8 bases separating them. The CDR3 is made up of 14 amino acids. CDR3 DNA sequence: TGTGCCAGCAGTTTTGCGGCAGGCAATCAGCCCCAGCATTTT. It encodes CASSFAAGNQPQHF.

The gene calls are TRBV9 and TRBJ1-2; 8 positions match TRBD1. The trim removed 0 bases at V and 2 bases at J, leaving 6 bases unmatched. The V gene's germline CDR1 is SGDLS and CDR2 YYNGEE. This CDR3 comprises 16 residues. CDR3 protein: CASSVGPWDRNYGYTF. CDR3 DNA: TGTGCCAGCAGCGTAGGACCTTGGGACAGGAACTATGGCTACACCTTC.

This chain joins TRBV27 and TRBJ2-2; 12 bases line up with TRBD2. The CDR3 contains 19 residues. The V gene's germline CDR1 is MNHEY and CDR2 SMNVEV (reference sequence). Unmatched junction bases numbered 11, after V lost 5 bases and J lost 1 base. CDR3 protein: CASSPYQTSGSGNTGELFF. The CDR3 region has the DNA TGTGCCAGCAGTCCTTACCAGACTAGCGGGAGTGGGAACACCGGGGAGCTGTTTTTT.

The sample holds one count of this clone. The V and J genes are TRBV2 and TRBJ2-5; perhaps TRBD1 as D (5 bases). Germline CDR1 is SNHLY and CDR2 is FYNNEI. V dropped 5 bases and J dropped 4 bases, with 17 bases sitting between them. The CDR3 is 15 amino acids. CDR3 bases: TGTGCCAGCAGTCCCCAGGGTTGGTTAGGAGAGACCCAGTACTTC. Translation: CASSPQGWLGETQYF.

This clone showed up just a few times. The chain has TRBV29-1 and TRBJ1-1; D unresolved. From germline, CDR1 is SQVTM and CDR2 ANQGSEA. The ends were cut back, 6 bases at V and 6 bases at J, with 11 bases in the middle. CDR3 length: 11 amino acids. CDR3 loop: CSVSLDPEAFF. DNA of the CDR3: TGCAGCGTATCACTAGACCCTGAAGCTTTCTTT.

This clone was counted ten times or more. The chain uses TRBV2 and TRBJ1-2, with D tentatively TRBD1 (6 bases). CDR3 size: 14 residues. V lost 7 bases to trimming and J lost 0 bases, with 12 bases between them. Germline V gives CDR1 SNHLY, CDR2 FYNNEI. CDR3 in DNA: TGTGCCAGCAACCTGGACAGCTCTAACTATGGCTACACCTTC. Translation: CASNLDSSNYGYTF.

The rearrangement uses TRBV30 and TRBJ1-1; D is unresolved. V gave up 2 bases and J gave up 1 base, with 8 bases separating them. Germline CDR1 reads GTSNPN; CDR2 reads SVGIG (reference sequence). The CDR3 has 13 amino acids. CDR3: CAWSMTSNTEAFF. CDR3 bases: TGTGCCTGGAGTATGACATCGAACACTGAAGCTTTCTTT. Full variable domain (remainder filled in from reference TRBV30 and TRBJ1-1): SQTIHQWPATLVQPVGSPLSLECTVEGTSNPNLYWYRQAAGRGLQLLFYSVGIGQISSEVPQNLSASRPQDRQFILSSKKLLLSDSGFYLCAWSMTSNTEAFFGQGTRLTVV.

This clone was detected a few times. The chain joins TRBV7-9 to TRBJ1-2, with 8 bases identical to TRBD1. V shed 5 bases and J 5 bases; nucleotides not matched to a gene: 4. The CDR3 has 13 residues. From germline, CDR1 is SEHNR and CDR2 FQNEAQ (reference sequence). The DNA for the CDR3 is TGTGCCAGCAGCCGGACAGGGTTGTATGGCTACACCTTC. Its protein is CASSRTGLYGYTF.

The V call is TRBV1, the J call TRBJ2-1; TRBD1 is the table's D call and was not checked against the DNA. TRBV1 is a listed pseudogene. The CDR3 has 19 residues. CDR3 sequence: CTSSQDQGVGTGWINEQFF. Written as DNA, the CDR3 is TGCACCAGCAGCCAAGATCAGGGAGTGGGGACAGGTTGGATCAATGAGCAGTTCTTC.

The rearrangement joins TRBV9 to TRBJ2-1, with D unclear. V dropped 4 bases and J dropped 0 bases, with 5 bases sitting between them. Germline loops: CDR1 SGDLS, CDR2 YYNGEE. The CDR3 sequence is 13 residues long. CDR3 loop: CASSLSSYNEQFF. CDR3 sequence (DNA): TGTGCCAGCAGCCTGAGCTCCTACAATGAGCAGTTCTTC.